This is a list of T cell receptor beta chains from one sample in a study of T cells in Graves' hyperthyroidism and ophthalmopathy. MiXCR, applied by TCRdb to the multiplex PCR reads, yields one record per CDR3 protein. The data show about 700,000 distinct CDR3 sequences, around 15% seen once. Sequenced input: blood. The receptor set was obtained from a woman between 18 and 29 years old with Graves' hyperthyroidism. CDR3s include the opening cysteine and the closing phenylalanine or tryptophan. The order of the fields is J gene, V gene, D gene, CDR3 protein. D genes are given only for firm matches.

>TRBJ2-5|TRBV11-2|.
CASSSIETQYF
>TRBJ2-3|TRBV24-1|TRBD2
CATSLGNFVAGDTDTQYF
>TRBJ2-2|TRBV7-9|TRBD2
CASSPNPWTSGRADTGELFF
>TRBJ2-2|TRBV20-1|.
CSALDRRITGELFF
>TRBJ2-5|TRBV7-8|TRBD2
CASSSDLSPTGGKETQYF
>TRBJ2-7|TRBV18|.
CASSLDSSSSYEQYF
>TRBJ1-2|TRBV6-5|.
CASSWAESYGCTF
>TRBJ2-1|TRBV6-2/TRBV6-3|.
CVSSYPPKPGSSNEQFF
>TRBJ1-1|TRBV4-1|.
CASSLSRDNGEAFF
>TRBJ1-1|TRBV5-1|TRBD1
CASSLVGQGGVPEAFF
>TRBJ1-4|TRBV3-1|.
CASSQDPRGLNEKLFF
>TRBJ2-1|TRBV27|TRBD1
CASSLVDRGLGNEQFF
>TRBJ2-5|TRBV15|.
CATSSRVTEETQYF
>TRBJ2-3|TRBV12-3/TRBV12-4|.
CASRPTGTDTQYF
>TRBJ1-3|TRBV5-5|.
CASSLDSRSGPIYF
>TRBJ2-1|TRBV11-2|TRBD1
CASRTGAPYNEQFF
>TRBJ1-2|TRBV6-7|TRBD1
CASSIWAGTAEYGYTF
>TRBJ2-5|TRBV9|.
CASSGRVDQETQYF
>TRBJ1-2|TRBV10-3|TRBD1
CAITPDRNYGYTF
>TRBJ2-6|TRBV28|.
CASSGANVLTF
>TRBJ1-2|TRBV10-3|.
CAISESTVYYGYTF
>TRBJ2-1|TRBV9|TRBD2
CASSVNGRDYNEQFF
>TRBJ1-1|TRBV5-1|.
CASSKGPNREAFF
>TRBJ2-1|TRBV18|.
CASSPPTQGRYEQFF
>TRBJ2-1|TRBV7-2|TRBD2
CASSLGGRPGYNEQFF
>TRBJ2-1|TRBV13|.
CASSLEGWAEQFF
>TRBJ2-5|TRBV15|TRBD1
CATSRDRGQDQETQYF
>TRBJ1-6|TRBV7-9|.
CAYHVGGPSSYNSPLHF
>TRBJ1-4|TRBV28|.
CASTPYPTNEKLFF
>TRBJ2-7|TRBV30|.
CAWSIGAPSYEQYF
>TRBJ2-2|TRBV6-2/TRBV6-3|.
CASRTAGELFF
>TRBJ1-4|TRBV12-3/TRBV12-4|TRBD1
CASSRQTGFSEKLFF
>TRBJ2-5|TRBV28|.
CASSLDLITEETQYF
>TRBJ2-5|TRBV7-8|TRBD2
CASSTPPGLAGVPQETQYF
>TRBJ2-1|TRBV7-8|.
CASSLGGSVWDEQFF
>TRBJ1-1|TRBV2|.
CASRAIGTTEAFF
>TRBJ2-7|TRBV20-1|.
CSARTGLPYEQYF
>TRBJ2-7|TRBV7-9|.
CASSLADGSSYEQYF
>TRBJ1-2|TRBV28|.
CASNMNYGYTF
>TRBJ2-7|TRBV7-9|TRBD2
CASSPSSGGSYEQYF
>TRBJ1-3|TRBV12-5|.
CASGSFSGNTIYF
>TRBJ2-5|TRBV18|.
CASSPLSGAPQETQYF
>TRBJ1-1|TRBV4-1|.
CASSQQQGPTEAFF
>TRBJ1-5|TRBV4-1|TRBD1
CASSQGGTGRQPQHF
>TRBJ2-4|TRBV7-9|.
CASSPGAQGNIQYF
>TRBJ1-6|TRBV2|.
CASSENQPLGNSPLHF
>TRBJ2-3|TRBV2|TRBD1
CASRGDSSHTQYF
>TRBJ2-7|TRBV10-3|.
CAISESITAGTSYEQYF
>TRBJ2-7|TRBV5-1|TRBD2
CASTWDPGGEQYF
>TRBJ1-1|TRBV4-1|.
CASSQLSISNTEAFF